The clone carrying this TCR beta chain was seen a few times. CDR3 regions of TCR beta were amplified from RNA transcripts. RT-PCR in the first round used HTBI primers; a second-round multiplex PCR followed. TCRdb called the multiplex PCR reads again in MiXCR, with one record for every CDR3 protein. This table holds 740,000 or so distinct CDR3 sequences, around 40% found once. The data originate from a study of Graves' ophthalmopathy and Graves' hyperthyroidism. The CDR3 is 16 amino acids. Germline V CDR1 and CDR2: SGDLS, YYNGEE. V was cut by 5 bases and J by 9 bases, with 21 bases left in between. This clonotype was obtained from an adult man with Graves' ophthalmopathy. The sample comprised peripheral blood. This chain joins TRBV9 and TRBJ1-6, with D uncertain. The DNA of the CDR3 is TGTGCCAGCAGTTACTCGGAGACACTATATGTTTCACCCCTCCACTTT. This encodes CASSYSETLYVSPLHF.